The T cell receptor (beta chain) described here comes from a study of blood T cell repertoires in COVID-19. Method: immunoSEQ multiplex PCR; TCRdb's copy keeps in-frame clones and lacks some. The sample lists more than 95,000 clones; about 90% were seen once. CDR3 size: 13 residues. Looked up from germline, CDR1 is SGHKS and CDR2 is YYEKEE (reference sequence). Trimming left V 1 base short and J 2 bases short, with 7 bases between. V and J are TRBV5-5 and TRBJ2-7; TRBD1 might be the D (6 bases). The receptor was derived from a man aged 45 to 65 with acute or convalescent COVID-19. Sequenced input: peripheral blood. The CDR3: CASSLTGTYEQYF. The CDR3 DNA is TGTGCCAGCAGCTTGACAGGGACCTACGAGCAGTACTTC.